These 30 T cell receptor beta chains share one sample of origin, sequenced in a study of control samples from healthy donors and cancer patients. The assay was immunoSEQ multiplex PCR, and TCRdb's table has in-frame clones only and misses some. This sample has fewer than 85,000 clones, with approximately 91% found just once. The sequencing input was blood. These receptors all come from a middle-aged man in good health.

This clone was seen just once. This chain joins TRBV10-2 and TRBJ1-3; the match to TRBD1 covers 11 bases. This CDR3 comprises 15 residues. Unmatched junction bases numbered 10, after V lost 5 bases and J lost 10 bases. The germline V gene encodes CDR1 WSHSY and CDR2 SAAADI. The CDR3 spells CASSKGQGAWVTIYF. The CDR3 coding sequence is TGCGCCAGCAGTAAAGGACAGGGGGCTTGGGTGACCATATATTTT.

V is TRBV4-2 and J is TRBJ1-1, with a weak D call TRBD1 (5 bases). CDR1 LGHNA and CDR2 YNFKEQ come from the germline V gene. The V end was cut by 0 bases, the J end by 0 bases, with 11 bases between. This CDR3 comprises 16 residues. DNA of the CDR3: TGTGCCAGCAGCCAAGATGAGGGGAGGGTGAACACTGAAGCTTTCTTT. Residues: CASSQDEGRVNTEAFF.

The chain uses TRBV5-6 and TRBJ2-7; tentatively, D is TRBD2 (6 bases). V was clipped by 4 bases and J by 2 bases, with 28 bases between them. The length of the CDR3 is 19 residues. CDR1 is SGHDT and CDR2 is YYEEEE in the germline V gene. DNA for the CDR3: TGTGCCAGCAGCAATGAAGATTGGACTACCTCAGCGAAGACCTACGAGCAGTACTTC. It encodes CASSNEDWTTSAKTYEQYF.

The chain recombines TRBV6-5 with TRBJ1-1; 9 nucleotides match TRBD1. Germline lookup yields CDR1 MNHEY and CDR2 SVGAGI. V was clipped by 2 bases and J by 7 bases; unmatched bases: 5. The CDR3 is made up of 14 amino acids. CDR3 sequence: CASSYGDRADEAFF. CDR3 nucleotide sequence: TGTGCCAGCAGTTACGGGGACAGGGCGGATGAAGCTTTCTTT.

This chain connects TRBV4-1 to TRBJ2-7; D gene ambiguous. In germline, CDR1 is MGHRA, CDR2 YSYEKL. This CDR3 has 14 amino acids. The V end lost 4 bases, the J end lost 0 bases, and 10 bases lay between the germline ends. CDR3: CASSPLKASYEQYF. CDR3 sequence (DNA): TGCGCCAGCAGCCCGCTTAAGGCCTCCTACGAGCAGTACTTC.

The CDR3: CASSPRREGRIEKLFF. In nucleotides, the CDR3 is TGCGCCAGCAGCCCACGGAGGGAGGGACGTATCGAAAAACTGTTTTTT. The chain couples TRBV4-1 to TRBJ1-4, with D possibly TRBD1 on 5 matching bases. V dropped 4 bases and J dropped 8 bases, with 20 bases sitting between them. Germline-derived CDR1 and CDR2 are MGHRA and YSYEKL. This CDR3 has 16 amino acids.

The V gene is TRBV7-2, the J gene TRBJ1-2, with D maybe TRBD1 (6 bases). The CDR3 extends over 14 amino acids. Germline V lookup: CDR1 SGHTA, CDR2 FQGNSA. Trimming stripped 5 bases from V and 5 bases from J, with 15 bases between. The CDR3 spells CASSITGPTYGYTF. The CDR3 bases are TGTGCCAGCAGCATAACAGGGCCTACGTATGGCTACACCTTC.

The V and J genes are TRBV29-1 and TRBJ2-5; unclear D gene. CDR1 is SQVTM and CDR2 is ANQGSEA in the germline V gene. The CDR3 has 12 residues. V lost 1 base and J 5 bases, leaving 8 bases between the germline ends. The CDR3 here is CSVEGGLETQYF. In DNA form, the CDR3 reads TGCAGCGTTGAAGGGGGTCTGGAGACCCAGTACTTC.

The chain links TRBV10-3 to TRBJ2-3; D ambiguous. V was clipped by 4 bases and J by 0 bases, with 17 bases between them. The germline gives CDR1 ENHRY, CDR2 SYGVKD. The CDR3 has 17 residues. The CDR3 is CAISGAKSISSTDTQYF. DNA of the CDR3: TGTGCCATCAGTGGGGCTAAAAGTATTTCTAGCACAGATACGCAGTATTTT.

Only a few counts were recorded for this clone. This rearrangement joins TRBV2 to TRBJ1-4; possibly TRBD1 for D (5 bases). The length of the CDR3 is 14 residues. Germline assignment: CDR1 SNHLY and CDR2 FYNNEI. V lost 1 base, J lost 5 bases, and 8 bases lay in between. CDR3 nucleotide sequence: TGTGCCAGCAGTGAAGGACAGTGGAATGAAAAACTGTTTTTT. Residues: CASSEGQWNEKLFF.

The chain is built from TRBV6-5 and TRBJ1-5; 9 nucleotides line up with TRBD1. Trimming cost V 10 bases and J 2 bases; bases outside gene matches: 6. Germline CDR1 and CDR2: MNHEY and SVGAGI. The CDR3 runs to 14 residues. CDR3: CATTGGNGNQPQHF. The DNA of the CDR3 is TGTGCCACGACAGGGGGGAACGGCAATCAGCCCCAGCATTTT.

The V gene is TRBV4-1, the J gene TRBJ1-5; weak D call: TRBD1 (5 bases). The CDR3 sequence is 15 residues long. Deletions cut 0 bases from V and 7 bases from J, with 13 bases between. The germline gives CDR1 MGHRA, CDR2 YSYEKL. CDR3 sequence: CASSQDRGIRQPQHF. The CDR3 DNA sequence: TGCGCCAGCAGCCAAGATAGGGGTATACGGCAGCCCCAGCATTTT.

V and J are TRBV6-5 and TRBJ1-5; TRBD1 aligns across 7 bases. CDR1 MNHEY and CDR2 SVGAGI come from the germline V gene. Trimming removed 5 bases from V and 11 bases from J; junction bases left unmatched: 12. This CDR3 is 14 amino acids long. The CDR3 loop reads CASSRGQLAATQHF. CDR3 in DNA: TGTGCCAGCAGTAGGGGACAGCTGGCCGCAACCCAGCATTTT.

The chain links TRBV7-2 to TRBJ1-1; D remains ambiguous. The CDR3 runs 15 residues. The V gene lost 1 base and the J gene lost 0 bases, with 9 bases spanning the gap. In germline, CDR1 is SGHTA, CDR2 FQGNSA. The CDR3 here is CASSLDPGMNTEAFF. Here the CDR3 DNA reads TGTGCCAGCAGCTTAGATCCTGGGATGAACACTGAAGCTTTCTTT. The full variable domain, completed using reference TRBV7-2 and TRBJ1-1, is GAGVSQSPSNKVTEKGKDVELRCDPISGHTALYWYRQSLGQGLEFLIYFQGNSAPDKSGLPSDRFSAERTGGSVSTLTIQRTQQEDSAVYLCASSLDPGMNTEAFFGQGTRLTVV.

V gene TRBV11-2 combines with J gene TRBJ2-7; unclear D gene. The CDR3 has 13 residues. The V end lost 5 bases, the J end lost 2 bases, and 10 bases lay between the germline ends. CDR1 SGHAT and CDR2 FQNNGV come from the germline V gene. As DNA, the CDR3 is TGTGCCAGCAGCCCAATAGGGACCTACGAGCAGTACTTC. Amino acid sequence: CASSPIGTYEQYF.

In this sample, this clone turned up a few times. The rearrangement joins TRBV3-1 (or the pseudogene TRBV3-2) to TRBJ2-4; D possibly corresponds to TRBD2 (6 bases). This CDR3 spans 13 amino acids. V gave up 4 bases and J gave up 5 bases, with 9 bases separating them. Germline CDR1 LGHDT, CDR2 YNNKEL (reference sequence). CDR3 sequence: CASSPSGENIQYF. The CDR3 nucleotides read TGTGCCAGCAGCCCCTCGGGGGAAAACATTCAGTACTTC.

This chain uses TRBV6-5 with TRBJ1-1; D not resolved. The CDR3 totals 11 residues. Deletions cut 0 bases from V and 6 bases from J, with 2 bases between. Germline assignment: CDR1 MNHEY and CDR2 SVGAGI. The CDR3 reads CASSYSSEAFF. The CDR3 DNA reads TGTGCCAGCAGTTACTCTTCTGAAGCTTTCTTT.

The J gene is TRBJ1-2, the V gene TRBV6-5; no reliable D call. Between the trimmed V and J ends, which lost 8 bases and 1 base, there was a span of 14 bases. Looked up from germline, CDR1 is MNHEY and CDR2 is SVGAGI. This CDR3 is 14 amino acids long. The CDR3 DNA is TGTGCCAGCGAACTTGACAATTATAACTATGGCTACACCTTC. It is translated as CASELDNYNYGYTF.

The rearrangement joins TRBV5-4 to TRBJ2-5; possibly TRBD1 for D (5 bases). Germline CDR1 is SGHNT and CDR2 is YYREEE (reference sequence). The V gene lost 0 bases and the J gene lost 3 bases, with 9 bases spanning the gap. CDR3 length equals 14 residues. CDR3 in DNA: TGTGCCAGCAGCTTGGCCGCAGGGAAAGAGACCCAGTACTTC. It encodes CASSLAAGKETQYF. The full variable domain, in which reference TRBV5-4 and TRBJ2-5 provide the parts outside the CDR3, is ETGVTQSPTHLIKTRGQQVTLRCSSQSGHNTVSWYQQALGQGPQFIFQYYREEENGRGNFPPRFSGLQFPNYSSELNVNALELDDSALYLCASSLAAGKETQYFGPGTRLLVL.

This clone was observed a single time. This sequence joins TRBV2 and TRBJ1-2; no clear D gene. Trimming took off 5 bases at V and 3 bases at J, with 13 bases between the two ends. The length of the CDR3 is 14 residues. In germline, CDR1 is SNHLY, CDR2 FYNNEI. CDR3 sequence reads: CASSLILRDYGYTF. CDR3 sequence (DNA): TGTGCCAGCAGTTTGATATTGCGGGACTATGGCTACACCTTC.

This clone was detected once. J is TRBJ1-2 and V is TRBV5-6, with TRBD1 as a possible D gene (6 bases). The germline gives CDR1 SGHDT, CDR2 YYEEEE. With 0 bases removed from V and 7 bases from J, the gap between germline ends came to 16 bases. The CDR3 has 15 residues. The CDR3 nucleotides are TGTGCCAGCAGCTTGGTATCAGGGGCGGGAGGTGGCTACACCTTC. Its translation is CASSLVSGAGGGYTF.

The chain joins TRBV18 to TRBJ2-1; 8 bases match TRBD2. The germline V gene has CDR1 KGHSH and CDR2 LQKENI. The CDR3 is 16 residues long. The trim removed 3 bases at V and 2 bases at J, leaving 6 bases unmatched. CDR3 amino acids: CASSPPGLATYNEQFF. The CDR3 DNA reads TGTGCCAGCTCACCCCCCGGACTAGCCACCTACAATGAGCAGTTCTTC.

V is TRBV7-9 and J is TRBJ1-2; weak D call: TRBD1 (5 bases). The CDR3 has 15 amino acids. Germline V gene data show CDR1 as SEHNR and CDR2 as FQNEAQ (reference sequence). Trimming stripped 0 bases from V and 2 bases from J, with 10 bases between. The CDR3 spells CASSLAEGLNYGYTF. CDR3 nucleotides: TGTGCCAGCAGCTTAGCGGAGGGACTGAACTATGGCTACACCTTC.

This sequence joins TRBV24-1 and TRBJ2-5; 10 nucleotides line up with TRBD1. V lost 4 bases, J lost 5 bases, and 6 bases stayed unmatched. The germline V gene has CDR1 KGHDR and CDR2 SFDVKD. This CDR3 region has 15 residues. The chain's CDR3 is CATSEPGQGDETQYF. The CDR3 DNA reads as TGTGCCACCAGTGAGCCCGGACAGGGGGACGAGACCCAGTACTTC.

Only one count was recorded for this clone. The chain recombines TRBV7-2 with TRBJ2-1; D is ambiguous. The germline gives CDR1 SGHTA, CDR2 FQGNSA. V lost 6 bases, J lost 8 bases, and 20 bases lay in between. CDR3 length equals 15 residues. CDR3 nucleotide sequence: TGTGCCAGCAGTTTTTTAGGACCCATCATGGATGAGCAGTTCTTC. Protein: CASSFLGPIMDEQFF. Drawing the rest from reference TRBV7-2 and TRBJ2-1, the complete variable domain is GAGVSQSPSNKVTEKGKDVELRCDPISGHTALYWYRQSLGQGLEFLIYFQGNSAPDKSGLPSDRFSAERTGGSVSTLTIQRTQQEDSAVYLCASSFLGPIMDEQFFGPGTRLTVL.

This sequence joins TRBV2 and TRBJ2-7, with 11 bases aligning to TRBD1. The CDR3 sequence is 18 residues long. With V trimmed by 11 bases and J by 2 bases, 20 bases remained unmatched. Looked up from germline, CDR1 is SNHLY and CDR2 is FYNNEI. The CDR3 region has the DNA TGTGCCGGTTTGAGGGCCCTCTCGGGACAGGGGGGCCCCTACGAGCAGTACTTC. It translates to CAGLRALSGQGGPYEQYF. Full variable domain (missing parts from reference TRBV2 and TRBJ2-7): EPEVTQTPSHQVTQMGQEVILRCVPISNHLYFYWYRQILGQKVEFLVSFYNNEISEKSEIFDDQFSVERPDGSNFTLKIRSTKLEDSAMYFCAGLRALSGQGGPYEQYFGPGTRLTVT.

V and J are TRBV6-6 and TRBJ1-4; D perhaps matches TRBD1 (5 bases). Germline V gives CDR1 MNHNY, CDR2 SVGAGI (reference sequence). The CDR3 runs 14 residues. Trimming shortened V by 0 bases and J by 12 bases, and 14 bases separated the two germline ends. CDR3 bases: TGTGCCAGCAGTTACTCTTGGGGCGCGGAAGAACTGTTTTTT. The encoded protein is CASSYSWGAEELFF.

The V call is TRBV7-9, the J call TRBJ1-5, with D unresolved. The V gene's germline CDR1 is SEHNR and CDR2 FQNEAQ (reference sequence). V was pared by 5 bases and J by 10 bases, with 15 bases between. The CDR3 sequence is 13 residues long. As DNA, the CDR3 is TGTGCCAGCAGCCGTATTGAGGCCTCCCCCCAGCATTTT. Its protein is CASSRIEASPQHF.

The V call is TRBV5-1, the J call TRBJ1-4, with D unclear. Germline loops: CDR1 SGHRS, CDR2 YFSETQ. V was trimmed by 4 bases and J by 0 bases, leaving 10 bases between them. The CDR3 is 15 residues long. In DNA, the CDR3 is TGCGCCAGCAGCCCGGATAGGGCAACTAATGAAAAACTGTTTTTT. It specifies CASSPDRATNEKLFF.

The rearrangement uses TRBV5-6 and TRBJ2-7; 7 nucleotides match TRBD1. Germline V gene data show CDR1 as SGHDT and CDR2 as YYEEEE. CDR3 length: 12 residues. With V trimmed by 2 bases and J by 6 bases, 2 bases remained unmatched. The CDR3 DNA follows: TGTGCCAGCAGCTTCTCAGGGGGCGAGCAGTACTTC. Protein sequence: CASSFSGGEQYF.